The source of this T cell receptor (beta chain) is a study of T cells in Graves' hyperthyroidism and ophthalmopathy (dated by TCRdb to the late 2010s). Concerning the study at large: Peripheral blood was collected at initial diagnosis, before any treatment. A discovery cohort of roughly 100 patients, about 40 with Graves' ophthalmopathy and under 60 with stable Graves' hyperthyroidism, was used to find distinguishing TCR V-J signatures. Prospective prediction of ophthalmopathy was tested in an independent validation cohort consisting of under 20 hyperthyroidism patients and approximately 16 patients who later progressed to ophthalmopathy. The roughly 90 discovery patients were divided at random into training and test sets in a 7:3 ratio. In addition, the study compared T-cell repertoires in thyroid tissue and in blood from about six Graves' hyperthyroidism patients. After sampling, hyperthyroidism patients received methimazole starting at 30 mg daily, and ophthalmopathy patients received high-dose intravenous methylprednisolone. The paper describes TCR Vbeta CDR3 sequencing of more than 120 peripheral blood samples, made up of roughly 45 ophthalmopathy patients, more than 70 hyperthyroidism patients and 17 progressor patients. Summary of the overall study and its limitations: A model built on a 13 V-J signature distinguished ophthalmopathy from stable hyperthyroidism, reaching 85% to 90% sensitivity and around 81% specificity in cross-validation and 80%/75% in testing. Most expanded thyroid clonotypes (frequency above 0.001) were also detected in blood, suggesting blood repertoires may reflect thyroid immune responses. In validation, progression to ophthalmopathy was predicted by the model with about 70% sensitivity and approximately 78% specificity, a median of roughly 6 months before onset. Sample size was not statistically predetermined, and investigators were not blinded to group allocation.

The TCR beta CDR3 regions were amplified from the RNA transcripts. The TCR CDR3 was subjected to a first round of RT-PCR using the HTBI primer set and the Qiagen OneStep RT-PCR kit. Libraries were constructed in a second round of multiplex PCR, after which size selection and purification were carried out. Libraries were sequenced paired-end with 100 bp reads on an Illumina HiSeq2000. For the original study's pipeline: SOAPnuke was used to process the raw data, with reads discarded if the reads contained adapters or uncalled bases, had a mean Phred below 15, or lacked an exact constant-primer or identifier match. High-quality paired reads were merged using COPE v1.2.5, and each unique nucleotide sequence was defined as a clonotype. MiTCR v1.1 was used to align the clonotypes against IMGT TRBV, TRBD and TRBJ reference segments. Only V-J combinations with frequency above 0.0001, covering approximately 99% of repertoires, were analysed. A TCS score was defined as the ratio of F50 (clonal expansion) to E x V (chaos), with BLOSUM62-based TCRdist applied between CDR3 peptides within each V-J. Welch's t-statistics and random forest reduced some 510 V-J features to 13, which were used in a naive Bayes classifier (R e1071). The public sequencing data were trimmed at Q25 with fastp and processed into clonotypes with MiXCR by TCRdb, which kept only in-frame beta chains. For every CDR3 protein sequence, its rows merge into one entry that carries the most common genes and DNA. V and J calls and clone size were set by TCRdb, not the authors. The sample contains more than 500,000 distinct CDR3 sequences, 16% of them found a single time. In total, the top ten clones hold 3.8% of the sample.

Graves' hyperthyroidism was defined as stable when no progression to ophthalmopathy occurred over 18 months of follow-up. Hyperthyroidism patients were newly diagnosed, had a disease duration of under 2 months, and were aged 18 to 65 years. Exclusion was applied to patients with uncontrolled infections, other autoimmune diseases, pregnancy or lactation. Diagnoses were established on the basis of clinical symptoms, serum thyroxine and TRAb, thyroid ultrasound, and orbital computed tomography. Ficoll-Paque density gradient centrifugation was used to isolate PBMCs from 8 to 10 ml of fresh peripheral blood. Total RNA was extracted using Trizol reagent, and RNA quality was assessed on an Agilent 2100 Bioanalyzer. The CDR3 holds 15 amino acids from the cysteine to the phenylalanine. Just the 45-base CDR3 DNA is kept, in frame starting at base 1. Deletion took 5 bases off V and 8 bases off J, with a span of 16 bases between the germline ends. As encoded in the germline V gene, CDR1 is MDHEN while CDR2 is SYDVKM.

This clonotype was observed many times. No cognate antigen has been identified for it. Within one base of it there is no much larger clone, and no base qualities were kept. The specimen was blood. The clonotype originates from a woman aged 25 to 45 with Graves' hyperthyroidism. The chain was built from TRBV28 and TRBJ1-6; the D gene is possibly TRBD1, with 5 bases matching. CDR3 reads: CASSLFRGRDSPLHF. The bases read TGTGCCAGCAGTCTTTTTAGGGGAAGAGATTCACCCCTCCACTTT. With all but the CDR3 taken from the reference TRBV28 and TRBJ1-6 genes, the full variable domain is: DVKVTQSSRYLVKRTGEKVFLECVQDMDHENMFWYRQDPGLGLRLIYFSYDVKMKEKGDIPEGYSVSREKKERFSLILESASTNQTSMYLCASSLFRGRDSPLHFGNGTRLTVT.